This TCR beta chain came from a study of OX40 agonist ivuxolimab in advanced cancers. Study details: Patients' therapy was ivuxolimab, an antibody that acts as an agonist of OX40 (CD134). Dose-escalation patients had hepatocellular carcinoma, melanoma, renal cell or head and neck cancer. Age averaged around 59 years (range roughly 20 to 90), and 80% to 90% were male. Study outcomes and limitations: CD4+ and CD8+ blood T cells expanded clonally by week 6 at 0.1 to 3.0 mg/kg.

Assay used: immunoSEQ multiplex PCR; TCRdb lists only in-frame clones, some missing. This sample yields under 75,000 clones, of which approximately 83% are seen a single time; about 0.78% belongs to the top ten. As for this clone: No antigen is known for it.

V dropped 0 bases and J dropped 1 base, with 7 bases sitting between them. Germline CDR1 is SGDLS and CDR2 is YYNGEE. The CDR3 is 14 amino acids. This clonotype originated in an adult with an advanced solid tumor such as melanoma, head and neck, liver or kidney cancer. The material sequenced was CD4+ or CD8+ T cells sorted from blood, taken in a trial of the OX40 agonist ivuxolimab. The J gene is TRBJ2-5, the V gene TRBV9; no clear D. This CDR3 is CASSVDPGQETQYF. CDR3 nucleotide sequence: TGTGCCAGCAGCGTAGATCCAGGCCAAGAGACCCAGTACTTC.